This T cell receptor (beta chain) was captured in a study of shared clonotypes between healthy human individuals. Study-level information: CD4 naive and memory got three plates each, CD8 naive two, CD8 memory one. Whole-study findings and limits: Lower generation probabilities were found for non-shared clonotypes than for those shared by all four donors.

Note on this clone: Its matching antigen is unknown.

V shed 3 bases and J shed 4 bases, with 16 bases lying between them. The germline CDR1 and CDR2 sequences are SGHRS and YFSETQ. The CDR3 contains 15 residues. Assay: immunoSEQ multiplex PCR; the TCRdb copy retains only in-frame clones and omits some. In the table there are a few million clones, 90% to 95% of which are singletons. The source of this sequence is a man between 18 and 29 years old in good health. Some clones in this sample may be carry-over from other donors' samples. The chain joins TRBV5-1 to TRBJ1-2; D is uncertain. Sample: naive CD4+ T cells from PBMCs. Subset of the sample: CD45RA+ positively selected. The CDR3 DNA reads TGCGCCAGCAGCTCCGGCCCCGAGGGAAGCTATGGCTACACCTTC. Its protein is CASSSGPEGSYGYTF.